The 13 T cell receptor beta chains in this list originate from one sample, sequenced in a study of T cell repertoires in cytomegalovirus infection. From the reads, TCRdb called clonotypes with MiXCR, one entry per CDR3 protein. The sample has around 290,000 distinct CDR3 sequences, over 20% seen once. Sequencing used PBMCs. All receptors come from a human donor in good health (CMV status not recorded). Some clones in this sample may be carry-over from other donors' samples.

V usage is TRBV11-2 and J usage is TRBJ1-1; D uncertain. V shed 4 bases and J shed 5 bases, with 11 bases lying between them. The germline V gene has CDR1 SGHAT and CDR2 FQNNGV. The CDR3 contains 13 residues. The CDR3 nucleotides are TGTGCCAGCAGCTCACAATCAGCGACTGAAGCTTTCTTT. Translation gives CASSSQSATEAFF.

DNA for the CDR3: TGTGCCAGCAGTCGGGACTCGAAGCTGGGGGCTTTCTTT. Its protein is CASSRDSKLGAFF. The V gene is TRBV12-3 or TRBV12-4, the J gene TRBJ1-1; a possible D gene is TRBD1 (5 bases). Trimming stripped 5 bases from V and 11 bases from J, with 18 bases between. The CDR3 consists of 13 residues.

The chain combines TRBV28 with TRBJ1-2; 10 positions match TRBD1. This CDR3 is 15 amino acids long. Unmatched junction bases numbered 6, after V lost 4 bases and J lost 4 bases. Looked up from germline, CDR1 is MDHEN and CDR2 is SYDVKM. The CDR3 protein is CASSSTGGGSYGYTF. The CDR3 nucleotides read TGTGCCAGCAGTTCGACAGGGGGCGGAAGCTATGGCTACACCTTC.

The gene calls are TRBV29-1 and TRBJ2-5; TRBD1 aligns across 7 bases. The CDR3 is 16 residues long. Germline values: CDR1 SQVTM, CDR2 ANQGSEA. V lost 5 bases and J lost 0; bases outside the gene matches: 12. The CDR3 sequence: CSVKKTGLRYQETQYF. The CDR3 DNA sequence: TGCAGCGTTAAAAAGACAGGGCTGCGATACCAAGAGACCCAGTACTTC.

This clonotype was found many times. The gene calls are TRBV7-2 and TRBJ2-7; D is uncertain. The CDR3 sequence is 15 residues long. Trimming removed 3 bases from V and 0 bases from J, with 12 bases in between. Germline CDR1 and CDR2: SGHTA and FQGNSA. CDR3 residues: CASSLFQQSSYEQYF. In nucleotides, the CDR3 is TGTGCCAGCAGCTTGTTCCAACAGAGCTCCTACGAGCAGTACTTC.

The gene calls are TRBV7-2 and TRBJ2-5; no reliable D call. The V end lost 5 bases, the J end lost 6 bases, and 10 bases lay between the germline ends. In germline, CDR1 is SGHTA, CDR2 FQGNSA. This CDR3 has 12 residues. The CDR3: CASSPLRKTQYF. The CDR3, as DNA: TGTGCCAGCAGCCCCCTTCGGAAGACCCAGTACTTC.

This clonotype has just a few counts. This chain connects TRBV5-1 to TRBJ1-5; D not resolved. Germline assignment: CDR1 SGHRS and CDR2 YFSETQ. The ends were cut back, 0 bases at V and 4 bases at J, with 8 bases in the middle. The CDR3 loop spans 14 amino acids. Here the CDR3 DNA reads TGCGCCAGCAGCTTGGATGATGGAAATCAGCCCCAGCATTTT. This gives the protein CASSLDDGNQPQHF.

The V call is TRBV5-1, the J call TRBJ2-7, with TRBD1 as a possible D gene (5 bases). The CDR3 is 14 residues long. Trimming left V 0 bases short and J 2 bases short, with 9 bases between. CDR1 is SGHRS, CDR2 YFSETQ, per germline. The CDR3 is CASSLVPGTYEQYF. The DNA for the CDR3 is TGCGCCAGCAGCTTGGTCCCAGGGACCTACGAGCAGTACTTC.

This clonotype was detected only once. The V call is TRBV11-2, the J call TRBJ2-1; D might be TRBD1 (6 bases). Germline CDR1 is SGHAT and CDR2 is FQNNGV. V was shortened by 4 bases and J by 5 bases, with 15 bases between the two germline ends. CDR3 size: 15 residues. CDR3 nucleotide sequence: TGTGCCAGCAGCTGGGGGCGATCTTTGGACAATGAGCAGTTCTTC. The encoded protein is CASSWGRSLDNEQFF.

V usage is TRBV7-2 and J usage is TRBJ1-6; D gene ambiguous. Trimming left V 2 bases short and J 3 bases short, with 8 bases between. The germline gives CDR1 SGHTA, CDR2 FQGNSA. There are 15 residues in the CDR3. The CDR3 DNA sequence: TGTGCCAGCAGCTTACCGAATCACTATAATTCACCCCTCCACTTT. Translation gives CASSLPNHYNSPLHF.

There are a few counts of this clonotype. CDR3 residues: CASSEPSGSSYNEQFF. The CDR3 DNA reads TGTGCCAGCAGTGAACCTAGCGGTAGCTCCTACAATGAGCAGTTCTTC. This sequence joins TRBV2 and TRBJ2-1; 7 bases line up with TRBD2. Germline V CDR1 and CDR2: SNHLY, FYNNEI. The CDR3 contains 16 residues. V was pared by 2 bases and J by 0 bases, with 4 bases of the junction left unmatched.

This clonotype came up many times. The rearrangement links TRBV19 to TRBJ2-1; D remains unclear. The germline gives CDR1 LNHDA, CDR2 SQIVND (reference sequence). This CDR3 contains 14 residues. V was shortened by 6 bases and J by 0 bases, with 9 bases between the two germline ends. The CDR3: CASSPRVSYNEQFF. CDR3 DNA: TGTGCCAGTAGCCCAAGGGTCTCCTACAATGAGCAGTTCTTC.

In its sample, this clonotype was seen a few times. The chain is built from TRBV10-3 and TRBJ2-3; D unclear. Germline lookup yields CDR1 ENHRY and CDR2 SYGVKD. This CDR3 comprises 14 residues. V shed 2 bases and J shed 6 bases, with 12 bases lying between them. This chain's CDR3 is CAISEVGPEDTQYF. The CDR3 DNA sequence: TGTGCCATCAGTGAGGTCGGCCCAGAGGATACGCAGTATTTT.